The entry below describes one T cell receptor (beta chain). The data were obtained in a study of blood T cell repertoires in COVID-19. Assay used: immunoSEQ multiplex PCR; TCRdb lists only in-frame clones, some missing. Seen here are some 70,000 clones, roughly 85% observed once, and the top ten hold about 1.5%. Germline lookup yields CDR1 SGHNT and CDR2 YYREEE (reference sequence). The CDR3 runs to 15 residues. With V trimmed by 4 bases and J by 3 bases, 6 bases remained unmatched. The sequence was obtained from a woman aged 60 to 75 with acute or convalescent COVID-19. The rearrangement links TRBV5-4 to TRBJ2-1; 8 bases line up with TRBD1. Sequencing used peripheral blood. The CDR3 region has the DNA TGTGCCAGCAGCCGCTGGACAGGGATCTACAATGAGCAGTTCTTC. Amino acid sequence: CASSRWTGIYNEQFF.